This T cell receptor beta chain derives from a study of cytomegalovirus exposure and HLA in healthy donors. Across the whole study: The roughly 700 first-cohort repertoires shared a platform with the 120 or so validation repertoires, as reported in a later analysis.

Separate from the roughly 610-subject first cohort, the roughly 120-subject validation cohort was the one that the donors belonged to. From germline, CDR1 is MDHEN and CDR2 SYDVKM. After removal of 2 bases from V and 5 bases from J, the junction contained 10 bases not matched to a gene. This CDR3 is built from 16 residues. Findings and caveats of the study: Among TCR sequences, most were rare, though some public TCRs appeared in many donors. The TCR clusters that emerged in the first cohort tended, a later analysis found, to co-occur in the approximately 130 validation repertoires.

Concerning this clone: What it recognizes is unknown.

TCRdb's copy holds only in-frame clones and misses some; the assay was immunoSEQ multiplex PCR. The sample lists more than 200,000 clones, about 90% occurring once. The J gene is TRBJ2-5, the V gene TRBV28; 8 bases line up with TRBD2. This clonotype was obtained from a man aged 18 to 30 in good health and CMV-seropositive. The sample taken for sequencing was PBMCs. The CDR3 bases are TGTGCCAGCAGTTTACTCGGACTAGCCGAAGGGGAGACCCAGTACTTC. This translates into CASSLLGLAEGETQYF.